These 11 T cell receptor beta chains were sequenced from one sample in a study of T cell repertoires in cytomegalovirus infection. TCRdb reprocessed the reads with MiXCR, giving one entry per CDR3 protein. Altogether fewer than 1,000,000 distinct CDR3 sequences are present, around 32% being singletons, with the ten largest covering around an eighth. Antigen specificity for these receptors is unknown. The sample here was cultured CD8+ T cells from PBMCs, taken from culture after CMV antigen stimulation. The receptors were sampled from a human donor in good health (CMV status not recorded). Some clones in this sample may be carry-over from other donors' samples.

This clonotype was observed a few times. In nucleotides, the CDR3 is TGTGCCAGCAGCTCAGCGGGGGGTACTGGGGATACGCAGTATTTT. Translating it yields CASSSAGGTGDTQYF. This chain uses TRBV7-3 with TRBJ2-3, with 9 nucleotides matching TRBD2. Germline trimming cut 4 bases from V and 6 bases from J; bases unmatched to any gene: 8. Germline V lookup: CDR1 SGHTA, CDR2 FQGTGA. The CDR3 totals 15 residues.

This clonotype was recorded once. The V call is TRBV19, the J call TRBJ1-5, with 7 bases aligning to TRBD1. The CDR3 has 16 amino acids. Trimming cost V 5 bases and J 4 bases; bases outside gene matches: 11. From germline, CDR1 is LNHDA and CDR2 SQIVND (reference sequence). The CDR3 DNA reads as TGTGCCAGTAGTTTCCCGGCAGGGGGAGTAAATCAGCCCCAGCATTTT. This sequence encodes CASSFPAGGVNQPQHF. The full variable domain, its missing parts supplied by reference TRBV19 and TRBJ1-5, is DGGITQSPKYLFRKEGQNVTLSCEQNLNHDAMYWYRQDPGQGLRLIYYSQIVNDFQKGDIAEGYSVSREKKESFPLTVTSAQKNPTAFYLCASSFPAGGVNQPQHFGDGTRLSIL.

About this clonotype: An end of the junction differs from the germline gene, which may be a read error. This chain uses TRBV19 with TRBJ2-3, with no clear D. From germline, CDR1 is LNHDA and CDR2 SQIVND (reference sequence). This CDR3 has 14 residues. This CDR3 is CASGIAGSADTQYF. The CDR3 DNA sequence: TGTGCCAGTGGTATCGCAGGTTCCGCAGATACGCAGTATTTT.

This clonotype was counted once. The genes are TRBV3-1 and TRBJ2-1; 9 nucleotides line up with TRBD2. The germline CDR1 and CDR2 sequences are LGHDT and YNNKEL (reference sequence). V lost 0 bases, J lost 3 bases, and 6 bases stayed unmatched. CDR3 length equals 17 residues. The DNA for the CDR3 is TGTGCCAGCAGCCAAGAAGCCCTAGCGGGGAGCTACAATGAGCAGTTCTTC. Its translation is CASSQEALAGSYNEQFF.

This clonotype has ten or more counts. The chain links TRBV7-6 to TRBJ2-1; 13 bases are a match to TRBD2. With V trimmed by 5 bases and J by 8 bases, 18 bases remained unmatched. This CDR3 region has 19 residues. Germline V gene lookup returns CDR1 SGHVS and CDR2 FNYEAQ. The CDR3 sequence is CASSPGGTTSGGAEDEQFF. CDR3 bases: TGTGCCAGCAGCCCAGGGGGGACTACTAGCGGGGGGGCCGAAGATGAGCAGTTCTTC.

This clonotype was counted a few times. The chain couples TRBV7-9 to TRBJ1-2; D may be TRBD1 (5 bases). The CDR3 loop spans 15 amino acids. Germline V lookup: CDR1 SEHNR, CDR2 FQNEAQ (reference sequence). V was clipped by 5 bases and J by 6 bases, with 19 bases between them. This chain's CDR3 is CASSPQGGIIDGYTF. The DNA of the CDR3 is TGTGCCAGCAGCCCCCAGGGAGGGATAATCGATGGCTACACCTTC.

This clonotype is a singleton in its sample. The junction and the germline gene differ at one end; a read error may be behind it. The chain couples TRBV12-3 or TRBV12-4 to TRBJ2-2; TRBD1 matches at 8 bases. CDR3 length: 14 amino acids. CDR3 nucleotides: TGTACCAGCAGCCGGACAGGGTTCGCCGGGGAGCTGTTTTTT. Translating gives CTSSRTGFAGELFF.

This clonotype has just a few counts. The V gene is TRBV2, the J gene TRBJ2-1; TRBD1 matches at 7 bases. Losses at the gene ends were 6 bases for V and 0 bases for J; bases not matched to a gene: 2. Germline V gene sequence: CDR1 SNHLY, CDR2 FYNNEI. The length of the CDR3 is 14 residues. CDR3 amino acids: CASRGDSSYNEQFF. CDR3 DNA sequence: TGTGCCAGCAGGGGGGACAGCTCCTACAATGAGCAGTTCTTC.

In this sample, this clonotype turned up a few times. At one end the junction does not follow the germline gene, possibly because of a read error. This chain joins TRBV5-5 and TRBJ1-5, with a weak D call TRBD1 (6 bases). CDR3 length equals 14 residues. Germline V CDR1 and CDR2: SGHKS, YYEKEE (reference sequence). The CDR3 protein is CASTLDSYNQPQHF. In DNA, the CDR3 is TGTGCCAGCACCTTGGACAGTTACAATCAGCCCCAGCATTTT.

The chain uses TRBV27 and TRBJ2-5; D may be TRBD2 (6 bases). Germline-derived CDR1 and CDR2 are MNHEY and SMNVEV (reference sequence). This CDR3 is 12 amino acids long. Trimming took 8 bases from V and 7 from J, leaving 14 bases between them. The CDR3, as DNA: TGTGCCAGCCAAGCGGGTCTTGGGACCCAGTACTTC. Translated, it gives CASQAGLGTQYF.

This clonotype was detected a few times. The CDR3 DNA sequence: TGTGCCAGCAGCAAACCTCTAATACTAGCGGGGGAAGAGACCCAGTACTTC. This codes for CASSKPLILAGEETQYF. V and J are TRBV11-1 and TRBJ2-5; 11 bases match TRBD2. Germline V gene data show CDR1 as SGHAT and CDR2 as FQDESV (reference sequence). The ends lost 5 bases at V and 3 bases at J; junction bases unmatched: 11. The CDR3 contains 17 residues.